This TCR beta chain was recovered during a study of neurological immune-mediated disorders. Time point noted: longitudinal time-point 3. The study built unsorted libraries from 2 million PBMCs kept at -80 C. The CDR3 runs 16 residues. Trimming removed 5 bases from V and 4 bases from J; junction bases left unmatched: 11. Per the germline V gene, CDR1 is MGHRA and CDR2 is YSYEKL. One entry per CDR3 protein results from TCRdb running MiXCR on the 5' RACE reads. The table records approximately 100,000 distinct CDR3 sequences, 10% to 12% of them present only once. This clonotype was counted ten times or more.

V usage is TRBV4-1 and J usage is TRBJ2-3, with 8 bases matching TRBD2. The clonotype was recovered from a female donor with HTLV-1-associated myelopathy (HAM/TSP). The material sequenced was PBMCs. The CDR3: CASSSPRGGRPDTQYF. CDR3 DNA sequence: TGCGCCAGCAGCTCCCCGCGCGGGGGGCGCCCAGATACGCAGTATTTT.